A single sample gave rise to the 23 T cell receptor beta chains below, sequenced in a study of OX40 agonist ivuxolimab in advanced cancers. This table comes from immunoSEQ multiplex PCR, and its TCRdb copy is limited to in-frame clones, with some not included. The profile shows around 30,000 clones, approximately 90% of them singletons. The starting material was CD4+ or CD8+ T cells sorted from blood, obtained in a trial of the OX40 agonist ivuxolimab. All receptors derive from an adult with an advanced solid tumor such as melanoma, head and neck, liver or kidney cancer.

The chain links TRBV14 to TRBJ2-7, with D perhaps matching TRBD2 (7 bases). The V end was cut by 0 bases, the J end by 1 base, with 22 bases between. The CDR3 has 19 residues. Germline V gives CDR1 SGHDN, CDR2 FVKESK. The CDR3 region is CASSQDMLWGGHMSYEQYF. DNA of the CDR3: TGTGCCAGCAGCCAAGATATGCTCTGGGGGGGGCACATGTCCTACGAGCAGTACTTC.

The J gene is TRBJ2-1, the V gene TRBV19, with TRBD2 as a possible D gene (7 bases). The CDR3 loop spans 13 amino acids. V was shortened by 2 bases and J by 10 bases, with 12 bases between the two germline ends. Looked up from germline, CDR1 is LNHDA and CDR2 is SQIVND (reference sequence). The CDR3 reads CASSITGGREQFF. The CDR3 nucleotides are TGTGCCAGTAGTATAACGGGGGGCCGGGAGCAGTTCTTC.

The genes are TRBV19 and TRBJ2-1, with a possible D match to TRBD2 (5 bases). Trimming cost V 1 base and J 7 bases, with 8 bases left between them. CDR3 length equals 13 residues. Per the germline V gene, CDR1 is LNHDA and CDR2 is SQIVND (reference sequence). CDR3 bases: TGTGCCAGTAGTATAGGGGAGCTAAATGAGCAGTTCTTC. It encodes CASSIGELNEQFF.

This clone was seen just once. The CDR3 bases are TGTGCCAGCAGCTCGGAGCGGGAGCGGGGGAATGAGCAGTTCTTC. Protein product: CASSSERERGNEQFF. The chain has TRBV7-9 and TRBJ2-1; TRBD2 agrees at 8 bases. V lost 4 bases to trimming and J lost 7 bases; unmatched junction nucleotides: 9. Per germline, CDR1 SEHNR and CDR2 FQNEAQ (reference sequence). The CDR3 spans 15 residues.

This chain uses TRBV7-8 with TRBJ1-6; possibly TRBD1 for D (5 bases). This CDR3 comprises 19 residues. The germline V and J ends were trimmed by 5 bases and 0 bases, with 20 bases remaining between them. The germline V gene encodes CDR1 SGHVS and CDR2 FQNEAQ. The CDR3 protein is CASSERIHGASSYNSPLHF. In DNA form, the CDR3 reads TGTGCCAGCAGCGAAAGAATACACGGGGCAAGCTCCTATAATTCACCCCTCCACTTT.

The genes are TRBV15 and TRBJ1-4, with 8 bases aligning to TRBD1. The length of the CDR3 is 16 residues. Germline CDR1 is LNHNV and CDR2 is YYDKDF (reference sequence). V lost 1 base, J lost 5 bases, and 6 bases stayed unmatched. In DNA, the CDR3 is TGTGCCACCAGCAGAGCCTTTGGGACAGGCAATGAAAAACTGTTTTTT. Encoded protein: CATSRAFGTGNEKLFF.

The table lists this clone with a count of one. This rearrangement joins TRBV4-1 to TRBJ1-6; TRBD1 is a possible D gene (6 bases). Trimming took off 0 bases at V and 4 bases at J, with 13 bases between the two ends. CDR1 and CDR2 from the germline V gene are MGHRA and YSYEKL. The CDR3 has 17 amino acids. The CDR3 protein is CASSQDVGGVYNSPLHF. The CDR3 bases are TGCGCCAGCAGCCAAGACGTAGGGGGGGTTTATAATTCACCCCTCCACTTT.

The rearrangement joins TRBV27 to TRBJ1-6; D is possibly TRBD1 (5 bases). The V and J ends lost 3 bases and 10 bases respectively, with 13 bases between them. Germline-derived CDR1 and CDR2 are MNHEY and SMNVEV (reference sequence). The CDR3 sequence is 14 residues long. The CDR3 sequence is CASSFGRVGSPLHF. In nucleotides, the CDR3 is TGTGCCAGCAGTTTTGGCAGGGTTGGGTCACCCCTCCACTTT.

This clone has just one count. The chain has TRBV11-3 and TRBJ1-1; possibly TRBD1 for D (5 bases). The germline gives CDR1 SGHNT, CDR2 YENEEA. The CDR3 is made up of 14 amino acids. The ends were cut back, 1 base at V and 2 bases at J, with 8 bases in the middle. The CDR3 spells CASSLGGENTEAFF. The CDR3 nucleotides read TGTGCCAGCAGCTTAGGGGGGGAAAACACTGAAGCTTTCTTT. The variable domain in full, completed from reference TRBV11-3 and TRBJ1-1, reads EAGVVQSPRYKIIEKKQPVAFWCNPISGHNTLYWYLQNLGQGPELLIRYENEEAVDDSQLPKDRFSAERLKGVDSTLKIQPAELGDSAVYLCASSLGGENTEAFFGQGTRLTVV.

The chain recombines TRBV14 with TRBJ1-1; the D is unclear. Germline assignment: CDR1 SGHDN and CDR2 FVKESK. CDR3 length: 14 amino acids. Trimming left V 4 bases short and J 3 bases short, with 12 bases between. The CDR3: CASSRTGEYTEAFF. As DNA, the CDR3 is TGTGCCAGCAGCCGGACGGGAGAATACACTGAAGCTTTCTTT. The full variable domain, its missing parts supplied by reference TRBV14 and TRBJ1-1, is EAGVTQFPSHSVIEKGQTVTLRCDPISGHDNLYWYRRVMGKEIKFLLHFVKESKQDESGMPNNRFLAERTGGTYSTLKVQPAELEDSGVYFCASSRTGEYTEAFFGQGTRLTVV.

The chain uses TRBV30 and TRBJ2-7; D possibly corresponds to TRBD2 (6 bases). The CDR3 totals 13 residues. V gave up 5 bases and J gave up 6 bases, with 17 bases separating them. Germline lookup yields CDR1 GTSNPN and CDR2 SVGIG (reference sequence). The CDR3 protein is CAWWDLSLTEQYF. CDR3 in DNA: TGTGCCTGGTGGGACTTATCCCTCACCGAGCAGTACTTC.

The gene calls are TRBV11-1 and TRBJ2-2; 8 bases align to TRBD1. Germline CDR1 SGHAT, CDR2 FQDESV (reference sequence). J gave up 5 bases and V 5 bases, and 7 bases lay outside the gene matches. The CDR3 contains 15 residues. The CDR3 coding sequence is TGTGCCAGCAGCCAAGCAGGGGGCGGGACCGGGGAGCTGTTTTTT. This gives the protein CASSQAGGGTGELFF. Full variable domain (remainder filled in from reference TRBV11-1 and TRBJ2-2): EAEVAQSPRYKITEKSQAVAFWCDPISGHATLYWYRQILGQGPELLVQFQDESVVDDSQLPKDRFSAERLKGVDSTLKIQPAELGDSAMYLCASSQAGGGTGELFFGEGSRLTVL.

CDR3 residues: CASSVNGDPDEQYF. The CDR3 nucleotides are TGTGCCAGCAGCGTCAACGGGGATCCCGATGAGCAGTACTTC. V gene TRBV9 combines with J gene TRBJ2-5; D perhaps matches TRBD2 (5 bases). The CDR3 is 14 residues long. Trimming took off 2 bases at V and 11 bases at J, with 19 bases between the two ends. The germline CDR1 and CDR2 sequences are SGDLS and YYNGEE. Together with reference TRBV9 and TRBJ2-5, the CDR3 gives the full variable domain: DSGVTQTPKHLITATGQRVTLRCSPRSGDLSVYWYQQSLDQGLQFLIQYYNGEERAKGNILERFSAQQFPDLHSELNLSSLELGDSALYFCASSVNGDPDEQYFGPGTRLLVL.

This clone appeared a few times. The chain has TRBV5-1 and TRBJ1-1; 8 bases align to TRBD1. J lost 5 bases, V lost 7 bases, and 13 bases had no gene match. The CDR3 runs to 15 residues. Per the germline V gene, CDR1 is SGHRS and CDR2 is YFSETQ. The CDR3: CASSRQGLGRTEAFF. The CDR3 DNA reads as TGCGCCAGCTCGAGACAGGGGCTAGGAAGGACTGAAGCTTTCTTT.

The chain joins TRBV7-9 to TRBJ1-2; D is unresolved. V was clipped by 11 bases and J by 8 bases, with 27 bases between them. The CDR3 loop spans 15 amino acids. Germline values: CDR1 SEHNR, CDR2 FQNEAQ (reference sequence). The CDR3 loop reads CALSTTTLGAKGYTF. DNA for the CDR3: TGTGCCCTCAGTACGACTACCCTCGGAGCGAAAGGCTACACCTTC. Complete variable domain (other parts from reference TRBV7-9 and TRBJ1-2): DTGVSQNPRHKITKRGQNVTFRCDPISEHNRLYWYRQTLGQGPEFLTYFQNEAQLEKSRLLSDRFSAERPKGSFSTLEIQRTEQGDSAMYLCALSTTTLGAKGYTFGSGTRLTVV.

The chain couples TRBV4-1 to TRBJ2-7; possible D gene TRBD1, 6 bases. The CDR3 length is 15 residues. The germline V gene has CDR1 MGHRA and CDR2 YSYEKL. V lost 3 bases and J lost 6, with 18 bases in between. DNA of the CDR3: TGCGCCAGCAGCCAGATGAAAGAAACAGGGCCCGAGCAGTACTTC. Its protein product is CASSQMKETGPEQYF.

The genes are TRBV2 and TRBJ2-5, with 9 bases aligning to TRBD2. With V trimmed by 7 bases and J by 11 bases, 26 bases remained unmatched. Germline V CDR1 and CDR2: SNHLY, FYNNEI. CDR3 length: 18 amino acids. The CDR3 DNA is TGTGCCAGCAATCAGTTCCCAACGGGGCGGGAGGGCCTGAGTGAGCAGTACTTC. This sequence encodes CASNQFPTGREGLSEQYF. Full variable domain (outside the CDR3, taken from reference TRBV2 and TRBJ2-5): EPEVTQTPSHQVTQMGQEVILRCVPISNHLYFYWYRQILGQKVEFLVSFYNNEISEKSEIFDDQFSVERPDGSNFTLKIRSTKLEDSAMYFCASNQFPTGREGLSEQYFGPGTRLLVL.

CDR3 in amino acids: CASSLVFKARDTQYF. The DNA for the CDR3 is TGTGCCAGCAGCTTAGTCTTCAAAGCTAGAGATACGCAGTATTTT. The J gene is TRBJ2-3, the V gene TRBV7-9; D not resolved. CDR1 is SEHNR and CDR2 is FQNEAQ in the germline V gene (reference sequence). V shed 1 base and J shed 5 bases, with 13 bases lying between them. This CDR3 region has 15 residues.

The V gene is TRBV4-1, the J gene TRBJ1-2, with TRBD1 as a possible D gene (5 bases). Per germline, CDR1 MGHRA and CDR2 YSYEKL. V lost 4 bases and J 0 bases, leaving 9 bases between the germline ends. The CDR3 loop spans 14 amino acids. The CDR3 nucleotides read TGCGCCAGCAGCCTGGAGGGGACTAACTATGGCTACACCTTC. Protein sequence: CASSLEGTNYGYTF.

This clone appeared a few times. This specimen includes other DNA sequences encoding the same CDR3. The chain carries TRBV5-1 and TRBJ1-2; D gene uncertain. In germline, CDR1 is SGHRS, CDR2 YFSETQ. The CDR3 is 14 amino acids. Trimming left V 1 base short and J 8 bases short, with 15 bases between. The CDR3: CASSLTDSLHGYTF. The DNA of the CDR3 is TGCGCCAGCAGCTTGACGGACTCTTTACACGGCTACACCTTC.

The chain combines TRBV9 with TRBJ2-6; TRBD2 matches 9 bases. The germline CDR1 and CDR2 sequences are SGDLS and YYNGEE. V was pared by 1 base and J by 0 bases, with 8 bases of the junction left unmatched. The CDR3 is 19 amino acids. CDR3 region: CASSVTLAGDFSGANVLTF. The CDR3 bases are TGTGCCAGCAGCGTAACGTTAGCGGGAGACTTCTCTGGGGCCAACGTCCTGACTTTC. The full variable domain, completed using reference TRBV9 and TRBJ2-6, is DSGVTQTPKHLITATGQRVTLRCSPRSGDLSVYWYQQSLDQGLQFLIQYYNGEERAKGNILERFSAQQFPDLHSELNLSSLELGDSALYFCASSVTLAGDFSGANVLTFGAGSRLTVL.

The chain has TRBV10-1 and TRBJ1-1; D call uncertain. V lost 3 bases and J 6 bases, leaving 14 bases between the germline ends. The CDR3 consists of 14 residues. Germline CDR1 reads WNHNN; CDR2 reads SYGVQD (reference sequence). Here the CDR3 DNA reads TGCGCCAGCAGTGATCCGGGCGCGGCCGCTGAAGCTTTCTTT. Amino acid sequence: CASSDPGAAAEAFF.

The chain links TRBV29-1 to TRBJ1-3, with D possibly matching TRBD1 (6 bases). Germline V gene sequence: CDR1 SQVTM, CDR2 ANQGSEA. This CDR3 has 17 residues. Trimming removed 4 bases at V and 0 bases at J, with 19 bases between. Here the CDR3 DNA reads TGCAGCGTTGCCGGGGGAAGTGCGGGGGCCTCTGGAAACACCATATATTTT. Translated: CSVAGGSAGASGNTIYF.